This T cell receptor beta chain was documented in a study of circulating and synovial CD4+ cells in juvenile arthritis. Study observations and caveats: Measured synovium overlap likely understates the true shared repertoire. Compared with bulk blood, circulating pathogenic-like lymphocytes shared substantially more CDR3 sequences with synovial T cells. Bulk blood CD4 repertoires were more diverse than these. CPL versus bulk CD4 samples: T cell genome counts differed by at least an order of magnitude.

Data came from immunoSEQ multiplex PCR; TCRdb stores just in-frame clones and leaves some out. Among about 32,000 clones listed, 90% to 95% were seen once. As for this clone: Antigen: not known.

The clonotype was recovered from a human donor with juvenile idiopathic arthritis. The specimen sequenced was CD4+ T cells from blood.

CDR3 DNA: TGTGCCAGCAGGACGAGCGGGAGAGGGGCCAAAAACATTCAGTACTTC. Translating gives CASRTSGRGAKNIQYF. The chain employs TRBV27 and TRBJ2-4; 8 positions match TRBD2. Germline values: CDR1 MNHEY, CDR2 SMNVEV (reference sequence). Losses at the gene ends were 6 bases for V and 1 base for J; bases not matched to a gene: 8. CDR3 length: 16 amino acids.